The clone carrying this T cell receptor (beta chain) was found a few times. The sample originates from a study of graft-versus-host responses after intestinal transplantation. Across the whole study: Anti-thymocyte globulin induction preceded approximately three years of tacrolimus and steroid maintenance in all recipients.

Study-wide results and caveats: The study associated peak circulating GvH clone levels with early post-transplant HvG declines.

The researchers put some 200,000 CFSE-labeled responder cells into plates with some 200,000 irradiated, violet-dye-labeled stimulator cells. A sort after the reaction isolated proliferating CFSE-low CD3+CD4+ and CD3+CD8+ responders. CDR3 size: 14 residues. The V and J ends lost 0 bases and 3 bases respectively, with 9 bases between them. The germline CDR1 and CDR2 sequences are SGDLS and YYNGEE. This table comes from immunoSEQ multiplex PCR, and its TCRdb copy is limited to in-frame clones, with some not included. The sample contains about 15,000 clones, around two fifths of which appear only once. The receptor was isolated from a human patient who received an intestinal transplant. The V and J genes are TRBV9 and TRBJ1-2, with a weak D call TRBD1 (5 bases). The sequencing here drew on alloreactive CD8+ T cells from a mixed lymphocyte reaction culture, taken before intestinal transplant. Indicated subset: CFSE-low proliferating T cells sorted from roughly six-day pre-transplant mixed lymphocyte reaction (GvH or HvG direction). CDR3 bases: TGTGCCAGCAGCGTAGGCGGGACTCACTATGGCTACACCTTC. Translation gives CASSVGGTHYGYTF. Looking up the rest from reference TRBV9 and TRBJ1-2 gives the full variable domain: DSGVTQTPKHLITATGQRVTLRCSPRSGDLSVYWYQQSLDQGLQFLIQYYNGEERAKGNILERFSAQQFPDLHSELNLSSLELGDSALYFCASSVGGTHYGYTFGSGTRLTVV.